This T cell receptor (beta chain) emerged from a study of T cell repertoires in cytomegalovirus infection. Study-level background: Carrying CMV and the relevant HLA type showed in public TCR beta signatures.

Study-wide points: What dominated the ex vivo response were HLA-C-restricted CMV-specific TCR beta clonotypes. Based on cumulative public TCR beta family frequency, carriers of CMV plus the relevant HLA were identified.

Comment on this clonotype: The antigen is not known.

J was trimmed by 3 bases and V by 7 bases; bases with no gene match: 9. The CDR3 totals 15 residues. Germline loops: CDR1 MNHEY, CDR2 SVGEGT. TCRdb redid the calling of the reads with MiXCR, one entry per CDR3 protein. This table has around 530,000 distinct CDR3 sequences, roughly 29% appearing once. The rearrangement links TRBV6-2 or TRBV6-3 to TRBJ2-3; 8 nucleotides match TRBD2. The sequence derives from a human donor in good health (CMV status not recorded). Some clones in this sample may be carry-over from other donors' samples. Source material: PBMCs. CDR3 in amino acids: CASNGERELTDTQYF. The CDR3 DNA reads as TGTGCCAGCAACGGGGAGCGGGAGTTGACAGATACGCAGTATTTT.